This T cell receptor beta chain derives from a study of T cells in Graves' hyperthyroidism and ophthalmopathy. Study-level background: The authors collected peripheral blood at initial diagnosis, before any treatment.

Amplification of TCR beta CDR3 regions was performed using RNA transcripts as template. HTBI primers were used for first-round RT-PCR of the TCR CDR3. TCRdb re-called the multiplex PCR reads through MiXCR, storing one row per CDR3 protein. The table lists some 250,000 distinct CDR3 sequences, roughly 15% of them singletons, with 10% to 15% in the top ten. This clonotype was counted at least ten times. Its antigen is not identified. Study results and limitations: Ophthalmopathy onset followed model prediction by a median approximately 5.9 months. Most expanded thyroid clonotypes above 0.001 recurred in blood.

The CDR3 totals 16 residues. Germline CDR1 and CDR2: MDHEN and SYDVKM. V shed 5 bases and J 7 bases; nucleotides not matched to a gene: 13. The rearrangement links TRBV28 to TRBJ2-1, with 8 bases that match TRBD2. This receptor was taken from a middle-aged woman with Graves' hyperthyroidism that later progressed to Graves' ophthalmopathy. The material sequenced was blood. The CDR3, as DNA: TGTGCCAGCAGTCTCAAGGGAAACGGGGGGGATAATGAGCAGTTCTTC. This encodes CASSLKGNGGDNEQFF.